The clone carrying this T cell receptor (beta chain) has just one count. The data stem from a study of blood T cell repertoires in COVID-19. About the research overall: Donors in the United States, Italy and Spain gave samples during acute or convalescent COVID-19. PBMCs, B-cell-depleted T cells, or T cells provided the cDNA or gDNA that made up the material.

Authors' processing steps: Reference gene primer amplification gave nucleated cell count estimates. TCRdb's copy holds only in-frame clones and misses some; the assay was immunoSEQ multiplex PCR. V, J and clone size are taken as reported in that table, and D and trimming were inferred from the DNA itself. Of approximately 150,000 clones listed, about 89% are singletons. J gave up 10 bases and V 3 bases, and 12 bases lay outside the gene matches. Germline-derived CDR1 and CDR2 are ENHRY and SYGVKD. The CDR3 is made up of 17 amino acids. Material for sequencing was peripheral blood. V gene TRBV10-3 combines with J gene TRBJ2-1; 13 bases are a match to TRBD2. The TCR sequence derives from a man between 50 and 59 years old with active or convalescent COVID-19. CDR3 nucleotides: TGTGCCATCAGTGATAAATTAGGACTAGCGGGAGTACGGGAGCAGTTCTTC. Translation gives CAISDKLGLAGVREQFF.